The 30 T cell receptor beta chains below come from one sample, sequenced in a study of early T cells in non-severe SARS-CoV-2 infection. MiXCR, run by TCRdb on the 5' RACE reads, gives a single entry per CDR3 protein. The sample has about 59,000 distinct CDR3 sequences, less than 15% seen once; the top ten hold about a tenth. This specimen consisted of whole blood, obtained at baseline. The receptor set was obtained from an adult who was a healthcare worker with PCR-confirmed SARS-CoV-2 infection or an uninfected control (not recorded which).

The rearrangement links TRBV14 to TRBJ2-6; 7 bases line up with TRBD1. Losses at the gene ends were 3 bases for V and 0 bases for J; bases not matched to a gene: 8. Per germline, CDR1 SGHDN and CDR2 FVKESK. The CDR3 totals 18 residues. The CDR3 bases are TGTGCCAGCAGCCAGACCGGGACAGCCCGCTCTGGGGCCAACGTCCTGACTTTC. Encoded protein: CASSQTGTARSGANVLTF.

This clonotype was seen repeatedly, ten times or more. V is TRBV7-9 and J is TRBJ1-4, with D maybe TRBD1 (5 bases). The V end lost 4 bases, the J end lost 0 bases, and 12 bases lay between the germline ends. Per germline, CDR1 SEHNR and CDR2 FQNEAQ (reference sequence). The CDR3 consists of 16 residues. CDR3 in amino acids: CASSYRQSATNEKLFF. CDR3 nucleotide sequence: TGTGCCAGCAGCTACAGACAGTCTGCAACTAATGAAAAACTGTTTTTT. The full variable domain, completed using reference TRBV7-9 and TRBJ1-4, is DTGVSQNPRHKITKRGQNVTFRCDPISEHNRLYWYRQTLGQGPEFLTYFQNEAQLEKSRLLSDRFSAERPKGSFSTLEIQRTEQGDSAMYLCASSYRQSATNEKLFFGSGTQLSVL.

This clonotype was seen repeatedly, ten times or more. This chain uses TRBV11-2 with TRBJ1-1; D uncertain. The length of the CDR3 is 12 residues. V lost 5 bases and J 1 base, leaving 5 bases between the germline ends. Germline CDR1 and CDR2: SGHAT and FQNNGV. The CDR3 DNA sequence: TGTGCCAGCAGCCTACAGAACACTGAAGCTTTCTTT. Encoded protein: CASSLQNTEAFF.

The V and J genes are TRBV9 and TRBJ2-1, with 12 bases identical to TRBD2. This CDR3 contains 15 residues. V shed 0 bases and J 7 bases; nucleotides not matched to a gene: 2. Germline V gene data show CDR1 as SGDLS and CDR2 as YYNGEE. The CDR3 spells CASSVEGTSGNEQFF. In DNA form, the CDR3 reads TGTGCCAGCAGCGTAGAAGGGACTAGCGGGAATGAGCAGTTCTTC.

The V gene is TRBV20-1, the J gene TRBJ1-6; TRBD1 aligns across 9 bases. The germline CDR1 and CDR2 sequences are DFQATT and SNEGSKA (reference sequence). J was trimmed by 10 bases and V by 4 bases; bases with no gene match: 14. This CDR3 is 16 amino acids long. CDR3 in amino acids: CSAMTRTGAARSPLHF. CDR3 coding DNA: TGCAGTGCTATGACTCGGACAGGGGCGGCACGATCACCCCTCCACTTT.

This clonotype has ten or more counts. The gene calls are TRBV27 and TRBJ2-2, with a weak D call TRBD1 (6 bases). Between the trimmed V and J ends, which lost 4 bases and 0 bases, there was a span of 12 bases. Per the germline V gene, CDR1 is MNHEY and CDR2 is SMNVEV (reference sequence). The CDR3 runs to 16 residues. CDR3: CASSSYRETNTGELFF. The CDR3 coding sequence is TGTGCCAGCAGTTCGTACAGGGAAACGAACACCGGGGAGCTGTTTTTT.

In its sample, this clonotype was seen a few times. The V call is TRBV20-1, the J call TRBJ1-1; no clear D. Trimming pared 3 bases from V and 7 bases from J, leaving 12 bases between. The CDR3 consists of 12 residues. Looked up from germline, CDR1 is DFQATT and CDR2 is SNEGSKA (reference sequence). The CDR3 nucleotides are TGCAGTGCTAGTCCCTCTTGGATTGAAGCTTTCTTT. Protein: CSASPSWIEAFF.

The J gene is TRBJ2-1, the V gene TRBV5-1; D tentatively fits TRBD1 or TRBD2 (5 bases each). The V gene's germline CDR1 is SGHRS and CDR2 YFSETQ. Deletions cut 2 bases from V and 8 bases from J, with 11 bases between. CDR3 size: 13 residues. CDR3 amino acids: CASSFGTSYEQFF. The CDR3 coding sequence is TGCGCCAGCAGCTTCGGGACGAGCTATGAGCAGTTCTTC.

The chain has TRBV24-1 and TRBJ2-3, with 11 bases identical to TRBD1. V shed 4 bases and J 1 base; nucleotides not matched to a gene: 3. Per the germline V gene, CDR1 is KGHDR and CDR2 is SFDVKD. The CDR3 consists of 16 residues. The CDR3: CATSDPGQGGTDTQYF. The CDR3 DNA reads TGTGCCACCAGTGACCCGGGACAGGGGGGCACAGATACGCAGTATTTT.

This clonotype was detected ten times or more. The chain joins TRBV9 to TRBJ2-7; 8 bases agree with TRBD1. The V segment lost 4 bases and the J segment 6 bases; nucleotides outside the gene matches: 3. Germline V gives CDR1 SGDLS, CDR2 YYNGEE. This CDR3 spans 12 amino acids. The DNA for the CDR3 is TGTGCCAGCAGCAGAGACAGGGGCGAGCAGTACTTC. It yields the protein CASSRDRGEQYF.

This clonotype was counted ten times or more. This rearrangement joins TRBV4-3 to TRBJ2-7; D is uncertain. The CDR3 is 13 residues long. The V gene lost 1 base and the J gene lost 3 bases, with 7 bases spanning the gap. CDR1 and CDR2 from the germline V gene are LGHNA and YSLEER. The chain's CDR3 is CASSQGLFYEQYF. The CDR3 nucleotides are TGCGCCAGCAGCCAAGGGCTATTCTACGAGCAGTACTTC.

The chain joins TRBV29-1 to TRBJ1-1, with a weak D call TRBD1 (5 bases). The CDR3 loop spans 13 amino acids. The germline V gene encodes CDR1 SQVTM and CDR2 ANQGSEA. The germline V and J ends were trimmed by 4 bases and 2 bases, with 11 bases remaining between them. As DNA, the CDR3 is TGCAGCGTTGCCTCGGGGGTCAACACTGAAGCTTTCTTT. It yields the protein CSVASGVNTEAFF.

The chain recombines TRBV6-5 with TRBJ2-7; 8 positions match TRBD2. Trimming at V came to 5 bases and at J to 3 bases, leaving 6 bases not matched to a gene. Germline CDR1 is MNHEY and CDR2 is SVGAGI. The CDR3 totals 14 residues. The CDR3 DNA reads TGTGCCAGCAGTCTCGGGGGGGTCGGCTACGAGCAGTACTTC. Its protein product is CASSLGGVGYEQYF.

This clonotype was recorded a few times. Here the CDR3 reads CASSLDSIIDGYTF. CDR3 sequence (DNA): TGTGCCAGCAGTTTAGACAGCATAATCGATGGCTACACCTTC. The chain is built from TRBV12-3 or TRBV12-4 and TRBJ1-2; no clear D. Trimming cost V 1 base and J 6 bases, with 12 bases left between them. The CDR3 contains 14 residues.

This clonotype was counted between two and nine times. This chain uses TRBV3-1 with TRBJ2-7; 7 bases are shared with TRBD1. The V gene end was trimmed by 6 bases and the J gene end by 3 bases; junction bases not matched to a gene: 5. CDR3 size: 13 residues. CDR1 is LGHDT and CDR2 is YNNKEL in the germline V gene (reference sequence). CDR3 sequence reads: CASRGQVNYEQYF. The CDR3 nucleotides read TGTGCCAGCAGAGGACAGGTTAACTACGAGCAGTACTTC.

The chain combines TRBV5-1 with TRBJ2-2; D gene unclear. The CDR3 spans 16 residues. With 4 bases removed from V and 2 bases from J, the gap between germline ends came to 15 bases. CDR1 and CDR2 from the germline V gene are SGHRS and YFSETQ. The CDR3 bases are TGCGCCAGCAGCCCGGTCGCAGGTTCAAACACCGGGGAGCTGTTTTTT. Translating it yields CASSPVAGSNTGELFF. The full variable domain, completed using reference TRBV5-1 and TRBJ2-2, is KAGVTQTPRYLIKTRGQQVTLSCSPISGHRSVSWYQQTPGQGLQFLFEYFSETQRNKGNFPGRFSGRQFSNSRSEMNVSTLELGDSALYLCASSPVAGSNTGELFFGEGSRLTVL.

At least ten counts were recorded for this clonotype. The chain combines TRBV20-1 with TRBJ2-7; 11 nucleotides line up with TRBD1. The V segment lost 6 bases and the J segment 3 bases; nucleotides outside the gene matches: 7. CDR1 is DFQATT and CDR2 is SNEGSKA in the germline V gene (reference sequence). The CDR3 is 14 amino acids. DNA for the CDR3: TGCAGTGCCCCCGCCGGGACAGGGGGCTACGAGCAGTACTTC. As protein: CSAPAGTGGYEQYF.

The J gene is TRBJ2-7, the V gene TRBV9; the D is unclear. Germline V gene sequence: CDR1 SGDLS, CDR2 YYNGEE. The CDR3 length is 14 residues. Trimming stripped 0 bases from V and 6 bases from J, with 13 bases between. CDR3: CASSVASSGLEQYF. CDR3 DNA sequence: TGTGCCAGCAGCGTAGCTTCGTCGGGCCTCGAGCAGTACTTC.

The CDR3, as DNA: TGTGCCAGCAGCTTACTAGCGGGAGTGTTAACCGGGGAGCTGTTTTTT. Translation gives CASSLLAGVLTGELFF. The chain combines TRBV7-3 with TRBJ2-2; TRBD2 aligns across 10 bases. The CDR3 is 16 residues long. CDR1 is SGHTA and CDR2 is FQGTGA in the germline V gene. The V gene end was trimmed by 2 bases and the J gene end by 5 bases; junction bases not matched to a gene: 5.

This clonotype was detected only a few times. This chain connects TRBV6-4 to TRBJ2-2; 8 bases are shared with TRBD2. The CDR3 contains 15 residues. Germline lookup yields CDR1 MRHNA and CDR2 SNTAGT. V gave up 3 bases and J gave up 2 bases; unmatched junction bases: 2. CDR3 nucleotide sequence: TGTGCCAGCAGTGAAGCGGGGGTAAACACCGGGGAGCTGTTTTTT. Translation: CASSEAGVNTGELFF.

Ten or more counts support this clonotype. The chain is built from TRBV2 and TRBJ1-1; D remains unclear. This CDR3 contains 10 residues. Germline V lookup: CDR1 SNHLY, CDR2 FYNNEI. Trimming stripped 8 bases from V and 6 bases from J, with 7 bases between. The CDR3 loop is CASFFPEAFF. The CDR3 region has the DNA TGTGCCAGCTTTTTCCCTGAAGCTTTCTTT.

This clonotype was counted a few times. V usage is TRBV5-1 and J usage is TRBJ2-5; D ambiguous. This CDR3 is built from 12 residues. Looked up from germline, CDR1 is SGHRS and CDR2 is YFSETQ. The germline V and J ends were trimmed by 0 bases and 5 bases, with 5 bases remaining between them. The CDR3 spells CASSLARETQYF. DNA of the CDR3: TGCGCCAGCAGCTTGGCCCGGGAGACCCAGTACTTC. Drawing the rest from reference TRBV5-1 and TRBJ2-5, the complete variable domain is KAGVTQTPRYLIKTRGQQVTLSCSPISGHRSVSWYQQTPGQGLQFLFEYFSETQRNKGNFPGRFSGRQFSNSRSEMNVSTLELGDSALYLCASSLARETQYFGPGTRLLVL.

This clonotype was recorded at least ten times. The chain joins TRBV5-4 to TRBJ2-2, with D unresolved. V was trimmed by 4 bases and J by 6 bases, leaving 10 bases between them. The germline V gene encodes CDR1 SGHNT and CDR2 YYREEE (reference sequence). The CDR3 covers 13 residues. The CDR3: CASSRRRAGELFF. DNA of the CDR3: TGTGCCAGCAGCCGACGCAGAGCCGGGGAGCTGTTTTTT.

V gene TRBV6-6 combines with J gene TRBJ2-3; D not resolved. The CDR3 length is 14 residues. The germline V and J ends were trimmed by 2 bases and 0 bases, with 6 bases remaining between them. CDR1 is MNHNY, CDR2 SVGAGI, per germline (reference sequence). The CDR3 DNA follows: TGTGCCAGCAGTTACGAGGAGAGCACAGATACGCAGTATTTT. Encoded protein: CASSYEESTDTQYF.

In this sample, this clonotype turned up a few times. The chain links TRBV7-9 to TRBJ2-3; D is perhaps TRBD1 (5 bases). The CDR3 covers 13 residues. V was cut by 5 bases and J by 2 bases, with 8 bases left in between. Germline CDR1 SEHNR, CDR2 FQNEAQ (reference sequence). CDR3: CASSPGITDTQYF. CDR3 sequence (DNA): TGTGCCAGCAGCCCAGGGATCACAGATACGCAGTATTTT.

J is TRBJ1-2 and V is TRBV7-3; 7 positions match TRBD1. Trimming cost V 4 bases and J 7 bases; bases outside gene matches: 6. Germline V CDR1 and CDR2: SGHTA, FQGTGA. CDR3 length: 13 amino acids. The CDR3 spells CASSSQGLAGYTF. The CDR3 nucleotides read TGTGCCAGCAGCTCACAGGGGCTCGCTGGCTACACCTTC.

In this sample, this clonotype turned up a few times. V is TRBV3-1 and J is TRBJ1-1, with D possibly TRBD1 on 5 matching bases. Germline lookup yields CDR1 LGHDT and CDR2 YNNKEL (reference sequence). V lost 6 bases and J lost 3, with 14 bases in between. The CDR3 is 14 amino acids. The CDR3 nucleotides read TGTGCCAGCAGAGACTGGGACCTCGACACTGAAGCTTTCTTT. As protein: CASRDWDLDTEAFF.

This clonotype showed up many times. The chain is built from TRBV5-1 and TRBJ2-3; 10 bases are shared with TRBD2. This CDR3 has 17 residues. V was pared by 0 bases and J by 4 bases, with 8 bases of the junction left unmatched. Germline CDR1 SGHRS, CDR2 YFSETQ. The CDR3 coding sequence is TGCGCCAGCAGCTTGGACCCCCTAGCGGGAGAGGCAGATACGCAGTATTTT. It translates to CASSLDPLAGEADTQYF.

The genes are TRBV4-3 and TRBJ2-3, with TRBD1 matching over 11 bases. The germline V gene has CDR1 LGHNA and CDR2 YSLEER. The CDR3 loop spans 17 amino acids. The V and J ends lost 1 base and 1 base, in that order; junction bases with no gene match: 4. The DNA of the CDR3 is TGCGCCAGCAGCCAAGGGACAGGGGGCGATGGCACAGATACGCAGTATTTT. Translation gives CASSQGTGGDGTDTQYF.

This clonotype turned up a few times. The rearrangement links TRBV6-2 or TRBV6-3 to TRBJ1-1; D gene ambiguous. The V and J ends lost 6 bases and 1 base respectively, with 24 bases between them. Germline CDR1 and CDR2: MNHEY and SVGEGT. The CDR3 runs 18 residues. Here the CDR3 reads CASRGWSGFQRSNTEAFF. The DNA for the CDR3 is TGTGCCAGCAGGGGATGGTCAGGCTTCCAAAGATCGAACACTGAAGCTTTCTTT.